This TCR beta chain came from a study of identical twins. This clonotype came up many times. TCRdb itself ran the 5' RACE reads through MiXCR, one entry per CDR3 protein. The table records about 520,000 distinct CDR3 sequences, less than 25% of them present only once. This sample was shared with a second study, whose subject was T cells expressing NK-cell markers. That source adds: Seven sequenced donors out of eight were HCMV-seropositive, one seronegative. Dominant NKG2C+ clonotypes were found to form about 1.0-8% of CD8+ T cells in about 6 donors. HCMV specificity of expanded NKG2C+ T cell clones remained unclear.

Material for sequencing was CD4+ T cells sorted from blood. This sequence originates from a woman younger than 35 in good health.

CDR3 protein: CSAGGGGAKTEAFF. The CDR3 region has the DNA TGCAGCGCCGGGGGGGGTGGGGCGAAGACTGAAGCTTTCTTT. V gene TRBV29-1 combines with J gene TRBJ1-1; the D gene is possibly TRBD1 (5 bases). Germline CDR1 SQVTM, CDR2 ANQGSEA. V dropped 7 bases and J dropped 5 bases, with 20 bases sitting between them. The CDR3 is made up of 14 amino acids.